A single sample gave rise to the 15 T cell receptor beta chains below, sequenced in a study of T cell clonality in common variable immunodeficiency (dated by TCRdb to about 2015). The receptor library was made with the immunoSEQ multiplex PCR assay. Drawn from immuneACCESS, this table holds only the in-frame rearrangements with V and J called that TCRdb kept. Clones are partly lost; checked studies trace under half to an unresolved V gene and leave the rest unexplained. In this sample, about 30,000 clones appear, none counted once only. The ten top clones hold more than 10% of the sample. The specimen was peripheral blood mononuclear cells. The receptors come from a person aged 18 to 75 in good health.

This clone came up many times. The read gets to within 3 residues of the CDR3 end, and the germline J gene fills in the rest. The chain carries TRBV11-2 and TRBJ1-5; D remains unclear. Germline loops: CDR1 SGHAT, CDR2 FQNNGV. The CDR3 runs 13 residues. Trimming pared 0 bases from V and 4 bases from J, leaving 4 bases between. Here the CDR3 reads CASSLDRNQPQHF. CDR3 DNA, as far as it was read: TGTGCCAGCAGCTTAGATCGGAATCAGCCC.

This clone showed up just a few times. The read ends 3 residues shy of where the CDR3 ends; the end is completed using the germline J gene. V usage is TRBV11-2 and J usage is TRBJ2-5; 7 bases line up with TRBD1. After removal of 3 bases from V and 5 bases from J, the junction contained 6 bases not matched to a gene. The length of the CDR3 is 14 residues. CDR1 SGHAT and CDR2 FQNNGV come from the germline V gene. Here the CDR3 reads CASSFDIRGETQYF. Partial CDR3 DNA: TGTGCCAGCAGCTTTGATATCAGGGGGGAGACC.

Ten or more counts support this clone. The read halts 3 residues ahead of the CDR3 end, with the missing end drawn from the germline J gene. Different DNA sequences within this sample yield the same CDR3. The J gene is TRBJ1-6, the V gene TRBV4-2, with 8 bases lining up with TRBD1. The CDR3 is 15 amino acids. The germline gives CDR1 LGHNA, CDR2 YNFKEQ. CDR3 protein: CASSPTGTGTLALHF. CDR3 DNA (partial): TGTGCCAGCAGCCCTACCGGGACAGGTACCCTGGCC.

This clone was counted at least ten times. CDR3 loop: CASSLPGASNEQFF. The sequenced CDR3 bases are TGTGCCAGTTCATTGCCAGGTGCCAGCAATGAG. The gene calls are TRBV12-3 or TRBV12-4 and TRBJ2-1; D not resolved. Read sequence stops 3 residues before the CDR3 end, and the germline J gene provides the missing end. This CDR3 is built from 14 residues. V lost 9 bases to trimming and J lost 6 bases, with 18 bases between them.

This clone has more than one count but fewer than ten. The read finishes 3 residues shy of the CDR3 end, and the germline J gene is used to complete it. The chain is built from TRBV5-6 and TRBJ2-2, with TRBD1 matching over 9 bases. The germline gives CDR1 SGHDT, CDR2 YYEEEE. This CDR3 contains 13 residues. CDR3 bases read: TGTGCCAGCGGGACAGGGCTTAATGAAAAG. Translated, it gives CASGTGLNEK. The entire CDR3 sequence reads CASGTGLNEKLFF. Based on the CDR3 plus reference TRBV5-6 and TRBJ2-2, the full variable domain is DAGVTQSPTHLIKTRGQQVTLRCSPKSGHDTVSWYQQALGQGPQFIFQYYEEEERQRGNFPDRFSGHQFPNYSSELNVNALLLGDSALYLCASGTGLNEKLFFGEGSRLTVL.

The sequenced part of the CDR3 DNA is TGTGCCAGCAGCTTGATGGCTCAGGGAGGTTCACCC. Its protein is CASSLMAQGGSP. The entire CDR3 protein is CASSLMAQGGSPLHF. The chain links TRBV7-8 to TRBJ1-6, with D possibly being TRBD1 (5 bases). Read data end 3 residues before the CDR3 end; the end is taken from the germline J gene. CDR1 SGHVS and CDR2 FQNEAQ come from the germline V gene. V was pared by 3 bases and J by 9 bases, with 15 bases between. The CDR3 length is 15 residues. Full variable domain (outside the CDR3, taken from reference TRBV7-8 and TRBJ1-6): GAGVSQSPRYKVAKRGQDVALRCDPISGHVSLFWYQQALGQGPEFLTYFQNEAQLDKSGLPSDRFFAERPEGSVSTLKIQRTQQEDSAVYLCASSLMAQGGSPLHFGNGTRLTVT.

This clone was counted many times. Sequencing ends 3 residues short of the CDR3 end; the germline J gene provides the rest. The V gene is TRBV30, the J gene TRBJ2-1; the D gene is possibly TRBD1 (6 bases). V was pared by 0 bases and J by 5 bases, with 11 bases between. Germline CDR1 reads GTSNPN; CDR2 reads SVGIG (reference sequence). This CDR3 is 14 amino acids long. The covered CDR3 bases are TGTGCCTGGAGTGTAACCGGACAGAACAATGAG. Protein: CAWSVTGQNNE. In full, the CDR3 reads CAWSVTGQNNEQFF.

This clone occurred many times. The sequenced CDR3 bases are TGCGCCAGCAGCTTGGCTCCGGGGCAAGAGACC. It yields the protein CASSLAPGQET. The whole CDR3 sequence reads CASSLAPGQETQYF. The chain employs TRBV5-1 and TRBJ2-5; weak D call: TRBD2 (5 bases). The read finishes 3 residues shy of the CDR3 end, and the germline J gene is used to complete it. The V end lost 0 bases, the J end lost 2 bases, and 8 bases lay between the germline ends. Germline loops: CDR1 SGHRS, CDR2 YFSETQ. This CDR3 contains 14 residues.

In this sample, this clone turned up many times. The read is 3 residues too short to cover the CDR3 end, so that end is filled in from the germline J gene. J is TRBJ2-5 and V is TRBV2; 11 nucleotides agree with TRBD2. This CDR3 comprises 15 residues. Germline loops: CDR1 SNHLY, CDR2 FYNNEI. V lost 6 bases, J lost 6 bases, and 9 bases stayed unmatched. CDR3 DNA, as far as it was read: TGTGCCAGCAGCCGTAGCGGGGGGGCCGGTCAGACC. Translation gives CASSRSGGAGQT. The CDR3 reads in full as CASSRSGGAGQTQYF.

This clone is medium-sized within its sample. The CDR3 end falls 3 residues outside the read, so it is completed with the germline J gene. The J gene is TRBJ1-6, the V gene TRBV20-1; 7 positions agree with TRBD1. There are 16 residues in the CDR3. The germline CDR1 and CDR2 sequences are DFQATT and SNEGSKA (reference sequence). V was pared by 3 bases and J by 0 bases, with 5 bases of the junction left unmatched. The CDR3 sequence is CSARGTASSYNSPLHF. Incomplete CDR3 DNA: TGCAGTGCTAGGGGGACAGCGAGCTCCTATAATTCACCC.

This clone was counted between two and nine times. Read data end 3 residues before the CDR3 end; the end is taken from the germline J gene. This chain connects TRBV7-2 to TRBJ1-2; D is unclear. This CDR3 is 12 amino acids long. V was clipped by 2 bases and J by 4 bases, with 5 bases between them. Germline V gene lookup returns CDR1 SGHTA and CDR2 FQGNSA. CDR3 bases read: TGTGCCAGCAGCTTATCGTTCTATGGC. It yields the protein CASSLSFYG. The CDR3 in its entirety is CASSLSFYGYTF.

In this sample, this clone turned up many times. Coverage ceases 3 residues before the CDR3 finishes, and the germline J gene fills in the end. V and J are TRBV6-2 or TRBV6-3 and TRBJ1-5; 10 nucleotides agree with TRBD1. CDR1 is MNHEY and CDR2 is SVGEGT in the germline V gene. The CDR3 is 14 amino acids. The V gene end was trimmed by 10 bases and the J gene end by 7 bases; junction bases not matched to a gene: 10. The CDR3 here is CATRKDRGGQPQHF. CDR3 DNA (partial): TGTGCCACACGCAAGGACAGGGGGGGACAGCCC.

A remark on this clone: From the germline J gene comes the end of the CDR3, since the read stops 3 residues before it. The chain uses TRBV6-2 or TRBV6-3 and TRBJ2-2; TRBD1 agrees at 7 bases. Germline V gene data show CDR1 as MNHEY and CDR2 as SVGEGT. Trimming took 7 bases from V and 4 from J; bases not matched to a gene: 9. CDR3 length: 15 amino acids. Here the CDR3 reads CASKGGKGGTGELFF. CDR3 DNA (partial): TGTGCCAGCAAAGGGGGCAAGGGTGGCACCGGGGAG.

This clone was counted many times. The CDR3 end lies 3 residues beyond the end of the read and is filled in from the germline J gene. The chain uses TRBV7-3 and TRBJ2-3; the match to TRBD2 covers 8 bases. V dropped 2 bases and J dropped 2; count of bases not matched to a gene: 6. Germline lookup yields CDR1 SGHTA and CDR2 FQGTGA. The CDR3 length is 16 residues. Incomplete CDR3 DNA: TGTGCCAGCAGCTTATTCGGCGGGGGGTACACAGATACG. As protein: CASSLFGGGYTDT. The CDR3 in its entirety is CASSLFGGGYTDTQYF.

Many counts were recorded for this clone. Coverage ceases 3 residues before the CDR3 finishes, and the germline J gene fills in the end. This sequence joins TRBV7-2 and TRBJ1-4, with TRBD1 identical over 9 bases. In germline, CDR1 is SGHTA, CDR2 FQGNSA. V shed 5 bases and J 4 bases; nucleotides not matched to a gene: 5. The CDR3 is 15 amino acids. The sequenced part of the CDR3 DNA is TGTGCCAGCAGCCCCCGGGACAGGGTTAATGAAAAA. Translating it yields CASSPRDRVNEK. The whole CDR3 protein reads CASSPRDRVNEKLFF.